The entry below describes one T cell receptor (beta chain). Its specificity is not known. The sample belongs to a study of cytomegalovirus exposure and HLA in healthy donors. The PCR made use of 60 Vbeta and 13 Jbeta primers. Here immunoSEQ multiplex PCR was the method, and the copy in TCRdb shows in-frame clones only, minus some. The table shows 50,000 to 70,000 clones, with approximately 80% occurring only once. The CDR3 loop spans 15 amino acids. From germline, CDR1 is MNHEY and CDR2 SVGAGI. The V and J ends lost 6 bases and 0 bases, in that order; junction bases with no gene match: 4. Notes on the study in general: It was likely that a cluster of highly shared sequence variants was a sequencing artifact. In a later analysis, most CMV-associated TCR beta chains appeared HLA-restricted. Further analysis was carried out later, and it showed several of the most significant clusters appearing linked to common viral pathogens. Earlier analysis found most TCR beta V segments productive about 87% or about 30% of the time.

The sample taken for sequencing was PBMCs. This TCR was sampled from a female donor in good health and CMV-seronegative. V usage is TRBV6-5 and J usage is TRBJ1-4; 7 positions match TRBD1. CDR3 nucleotides: TGTGCCAGCAGGCGAGACAGGGCAACTAATGAAAAACTGTTTTTT. Residues: CASRRDRATNEKLFF.